Following are 25 T cell receptor beta chains from one sample sequenced in a study of blood T cell repertoires in COVID-19. Method: immunoSEQ multiplex PCR; TCRdb's copy keeps in-frame clones and lacks some. This sample has some 150,000 clones, with approximately 82% found just once. Sequencing input: peripheral blood. Every receptor here comes from a human donor in a cohort sampled during active COVID-19.

The chain employs TRBV6-5 and TRBJ1-4; D not resolved. This CDR3 comprises 14 residues. Germline V CDR1 and CDR2: MNHEY, SVGAGI. Trimming took 5 bases from V and 0 from J, leaving 7 bases between them. The CDR3 nucleotides read TGTGCCAGCAGTCGAACAGCAACTAATGAAAAACTGTTTTTT. Protein sequence: CASSRTATNEKLFF.

The gene calls are TRBV28 and TRBJ2-7, with 7 bases identical to TRBD2. The length of the CDR3 is 14 residues. V dropped 4 bases and J dropped 1; count of bases not matched to a gene: 4. Germline V gene data show CDR1 as MDHEN and CDR2 as SYDVKM. The CDR3, as DNA: TGTGCCAGCAGTTACGCTAGCGGTTCCTACGAGCAGTACTTC. It is translated as CASSYASGSYEQYF.

The chain is built from TRBV11-2 and TRBJ2-7; tentatively, D is TRBD1 (6 bases). Germline V CDR1 and CDR2: SGHAT, FQNNGV. V lost 1 base and J lost 2, with 12 bases in between. The CDR3 has 15 amino acids. The CDR3 loop is CASSLARGPTYEQYF. For the CDR3, the DNA is TGTGCCAGCAGCTTAGCCAGGGGCCCTACCTACGAGCAGTACTTC.

The rearrangement uses TRBV7-9 and TRBJ2-2; no clear D gene. V lost 3 bases and J lost 5, with 10 bases in between. Germline V lookup: CDR1 SEHNR, CDR2 FQNEAQ (reference sequence). The CDR3 runs 14 residues. Written as DNA, the CDR3 is TGTGCCAGCAGCTTGCTGGTTCGGACCGGGGAGCTGTTTTTT. Amino acid sequence: CASSLLVRTGELFF.

This rearrangement joins TRBV3-1 (or the pseudogene TRBV3-2) to TRBJ1-4; tentatively, D is TRBD1 (5 bases). This CDR3 spans 14 amino acids. V lost 4 bases and J lost 7, with 13 bases in between. CDR1 is LGHDT and CDR2 is YNNKEL in the germline V gene (reference sequence). CDR3 sequence reads: CASSLRGGSEKLFF. CDR3 nucleotide sequence: TGTGCCAGCAGCCTACGGGGGGGAAGTGAAAAACTGTTTTTT.

The gene calls are TRBV19 and TRBJ1-6, with 7 bases lining up with TRBD1. The germline gives CDR1 LNHDA, CDR2 SQIVND (reference sequence). Trimming removed 6 bases from V and 7 bases from J; junction bases left unmatched: 3. CDR3 length equals 13 residues. The CDR3, as DNA: TGTGCCAGTAGCCGACAGGGAAATTCACCCCTCCACTTT. This translates into CASSRQGNSPLHF.

The rearrangement uses TRBV5-4 and TRBJ2-7; a weak D match, TRBD2 (6 bases). The CDR3 consists of 13 residues. From germline, CDR1 is SGHNT and CDR2 YYREEE (reference sequence). Between the trimmed V and J ends, which lost 1 base and 2 bases, there was a span of 7 bases. The CDR3 region is CASSLTSTYEQYF. In DNA, the CDR3 is TGTGCCAGCAGCTTGACTAGCACCTACGAGCAGTACTTC.

This chain links TRBV11-1 with TRBJ2-1; D perhaps matches TRBD2 (5 bases). CDR3 length: 13 residues. V dropped 5 bases and J dropped 10 bases, with 15 bases sitting between them. CDR1 is SGHAT, CDR2 FQDESV, per germline (reference sequence). Here the CDR3 reads CASSLEPGGEQFF. In DNA form, the CDR3 reads TGTGCCAGCAGCCTCGAACCGGGCGGGGAGCAGTTCTTC.

V gene TRBV6-5 combines with J gene TRBJ1-2; TRBD1 aligns across 9 bases. Germline values: CDR1 MNHEY, CDR2 SVGAGI. The V and J ends lost 7 bases and 6 bases, in that order; junction bases with no gene match: 3. The CDR3 is 12 residues long. In DNA, the CDR3 is TGTGCCAGCACCCGGACAGGGGATGGCTACACCTTC. Translation gives CASTRTGDGYTF.

The chain uses TRBV2 and TRBJ2-7; perhaps TRBD1 as D (6 bases). This CDR3 spans 14 amino acids. The germline V and J ends were trimmed by 7 bases and 4 bases, with 17 bases remaining between them. Germline V gives CDR1 SNHLY, CDR2 FYNNEI. The CDR3 sequence is CASILDSLGYEQYF. In DNA form, the CDR3 reads TGTGCCAGCATCCTGGACAGTCTAGGTTACGAGCAGTACTTC.

Here the CDR3 reads CASTGYNEQFF. CDR3 sequence (DNA): TGTGCCAGCACGGGATACAATGAGCAGTTCTTC. This sequence joins TRBV6-5 and TRBJ2-1; D is possibly TRBD2 (5 bases). CDR1 and CDR2 from the germline V gene are MNHEY and SVGAGI. The CDR3 runs to 11 residues. V shed 7 bases and J shed 4 bases, with 5 bases lying between them.

This sequence joins TRBV28 and TRBJ2-7; TRBD2 is a possible D gene (5 bases). Trimming pared 3 bases from V and 3 bases from J, leaving 15 bases between. This CDR3 is 15 amino acids long. Germline CDR1 MDHEN, CDR2 SYDVKM. The DNA for the CDR3 is TGTGCCAGCAGTTTGCCTCGGAGCGGTCTCTACGAGCAGTACTTC. It is translated as CASSLPRSGLYEQYF.

The chain combines TRBV9 with TRBJ2-1; 9 nucleotides line up with TRBD2. Germline loops: CDR1 SGDLS, CDR2 YYNGEE. The junction had 4 bases not matched to a gene; V was cut back by 6 bases and J by 0 bases. The CDR3 has 15 amino acids. The CDR3 nucleotides are TGTGCCAGCACACCGACTAGCGGCTCCTACAATGAGCAGTTCTTC. The encoded protein is CASTPTSGSYNEQFF.

The table lists this clone with a few counts. The chain combines TRBV7-3 with TRBJ1-2; a possible D gene is TRBD1 (6 bases). CDR3 length equals 13 residues. Deletions cut 6 bases from V and 5 bases from J, with 13 bases between. Germline V gene sequence: CDR1 SGHTA, CDR2 FQGTGA. The CDR3, as DNA: TGTGCCAGCAGTCGCGGACAGCATTATGGCTACACCTTC. As protein: CASSRGQHYGYTF.

The chain recombines TRBV5-4 with TRBJ2-5; 7 positions match TRBD1. The germline CDR1 and CDR2 sequences are SGHNT and YYREEE (reference sequence). Trimming removed 0 bases from V and 1 base from J; junction bases left unmatched: 3. This CDR3 is built from 15 residues. The CDR3 reads CASSLETGPQETQYF. In DNA form, the CDR3 reads TGTGCCAGCAGCTTGGAGACAGGGCCCCAAGAGACCCAGTACTTC.

The rearrangement joins TRBV18 to TRBJ2-7; D may be TRBD2 (7 bases). CDR3 length: 14 amino acids. Germline V gene data show CDR1 as KGHSH and CDR2 as LQKENI. Trimming cost V 3 bases and J 6 bases, with 15 bases left between them. CDR3 region: CASSPIRGAGEQYF. The CDR3 DNA reads as TGTGCCAGCTCACCCATACGGGGGGCGGGCGAGCAGTACTTC.

V and J are TRBV3-1 (or the pseudogene TRBV3-2) and TRBJ1-4; D is possibly TRBD1 (5 bases). The V gene lost 2 bases and the J gene lost 0 bases, with 10 bases spanning the gap. The CDR3 is 16 amino acids. In germline, CDR1 is LGHDT, CDR2 YNNKEL (reference sequence). CDR3 region: CASSQSAGPTNEKLFF. The CDR3 DNA is TGTGCCAGCAGCCAATCCGCAGGGCCAACTAATGAAAAACTGTTTTTT.

The J gene is TRBJ2-1, the V gene TRBV7-2; D is possibly TRBD1 (6 bases). The CDR3 length is 15 residues. The V and J ends lost 3 bases and 3 bases respectively, with 12 bases between them. Germline values: CDR1 SGHTA, CDR2 FQGNSA. CDR3 DNA: TGTGCCAGCAGCTTTATACGGACAGACTACAATGAGCAGTTCTTC. It codes for CASSFIRTDYNEQFF.

V gene TRBV3-1 (or the pseudogene TRBV3-2) combines with J gene TRBJ2-1, with 8 positions matching TRBD2. J gave up 4 bases and V 1 base, and 6 bases lay outside the gene matches. The CDR3 runs 16 residues. CDR1 is LGHDT, CDR2 YNNKEL, per germline (reference sequence). CDR3 region: CASSQGIAGFYNEQFF. CDR3 nucleotides: TGTGCCAGCAGCCAAGGGATAGCGGGATTTTACAATGAGCAGTTCTTC.

V and J are TRBV25-1 and TRBJ2-2, with D tentatively TRBD1 (5 bases). The CDR3 extends over 13 amino acids. Germline CDR1 MGHDK, CDR2 SYGVNS. Between the trimmed V and J ends, which lost 6 bases and 6 bases, there was a span of 11 bases. The CDR3 sequence: CASRTRVAGELFF. The DNA for the CDR3 is TGTGCCAGCAGGACCAGGGTTGCCGGGGAGCTGTTTTTT. The full variable domain, completed using reference TRBV25-1 and TRBJ2-2, is EADIYQTPRYLVIGTGKKITLECSQTMGHDKMYWYQQDPGMELHLIHYSYGVNSTEKGDLSSESTVSRIRTEHFPLTLESARPSHTSQYLCASRTRVAGELFFGEGSRLTVL.

The rearrangement uses TRBV28 and TRBJ1-2, with a weak D call TRBD1 (6 bases). The germline V and J ends were trimmed by 5 bases and 4 bases, with 11 bases remaining between them. Looked up from germline, CDR1 is MDHEN and CDR2 is SYDVKM. The CDR3 totals 13 residues. CDR3 loop: CASSPTGIYGYTF. For the CDR3, the DNA is TGTGCCAGCAGTCCAACAGGGATCTATGGCTACACCTTC.

This clone was detected once. The chain employs TRBV19 and TRBJ1-1; D call uncertain. Trimming cost V 8 bases and J 0 bases, with 4 bases left between them. CDR1 LNHDA and CDR2 SQIVND come from the germline V gene (reference sequence). CDR3 size: 11 residues. CDR3 residues: CASGMNTEAFF. CDR3 bases: TGTGCCAGTGGCATGAACACTGAAGCTTTCTTT.

Concerning this clone itself: The same CDR3 also results from other DNA sequences found in this sample. This rearrangement joins TRBV6-1 to TRBJ1-2; 7 nucleotides align to TRBD1. Germline V gene lookup returns CDR1 MNHNS and CDR2 SASEGT. The V gene end was trimmed by 3 bases and the J gene end by 7 bases; junction bases not matched to a gene: 5. The CDR3 is made up of 13 amino acids. The CDR3 bases are TGTGCCAGCAGTGAGCGACAGGGACTTGGCTACACCTTC. It translates to CASSERQGLGYTF.

This chain connects TRBV9 to TRBJ2-3; the match to TRBD2 covers 10 bases. The CDR3 extends over 16 amino acids. V dropped 1 base and J dropped 7; count of bases not matched to a gene: 9. Germline lookup yields CDR1 SGDLS and CDR2 YYNGEE. CDR3 DNA sequence: TGTGCCAGCAGCGTAACAGCGGGAGGGGAGGTAAATACGCAGTATTTT. Translating it yields CASSVTAGGEVNTQYF.

V usage is TRBV2 and J usage is TRBJ1-6; 7 nucleotides match TRBD1. The CDR3 consists of 14 residues. V shed 6 bases, J shed 12 bases, and the junction held 11 bases outside the gene matches. CDR1 is SNHLY and CDR2 is FYNNEI in the germline V gene. The CDR3 DNA reads as TGTGCCAGCAGAAATAACAGGGGAGAGGAACCCCTCCACTTT. Translated, it gives CASRNNRGEEPLHF.